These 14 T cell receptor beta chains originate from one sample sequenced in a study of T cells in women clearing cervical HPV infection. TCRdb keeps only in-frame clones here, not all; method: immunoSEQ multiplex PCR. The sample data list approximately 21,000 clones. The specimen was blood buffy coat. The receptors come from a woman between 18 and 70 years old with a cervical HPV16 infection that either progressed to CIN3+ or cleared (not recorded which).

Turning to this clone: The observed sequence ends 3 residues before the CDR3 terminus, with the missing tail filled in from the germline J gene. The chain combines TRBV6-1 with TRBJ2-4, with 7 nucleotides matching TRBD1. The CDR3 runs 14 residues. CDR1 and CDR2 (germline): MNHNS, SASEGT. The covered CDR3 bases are TGTGCCAGCAGTGAATGGGGACAGACCTATGGT. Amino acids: CASSEWGQTYG. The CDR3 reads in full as CASSEWGQTYGQYF.

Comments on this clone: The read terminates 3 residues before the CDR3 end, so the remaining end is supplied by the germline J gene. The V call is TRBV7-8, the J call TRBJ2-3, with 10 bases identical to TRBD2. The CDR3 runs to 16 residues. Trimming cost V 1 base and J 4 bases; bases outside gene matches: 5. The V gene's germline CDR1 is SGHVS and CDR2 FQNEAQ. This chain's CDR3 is CASSLEASGSADTQYF. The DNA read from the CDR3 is TGTGCCAGCAGCTTAGAGGCTAGCGGGAGTGCAGATACG.

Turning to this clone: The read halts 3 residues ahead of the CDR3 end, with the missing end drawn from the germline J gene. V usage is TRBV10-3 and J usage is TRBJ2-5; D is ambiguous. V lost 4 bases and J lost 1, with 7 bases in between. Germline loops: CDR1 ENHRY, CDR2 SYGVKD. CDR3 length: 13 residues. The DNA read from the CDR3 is TGTGCCATCAGTGTACGCAGCCAAGAGACC. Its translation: CAISVRSQET. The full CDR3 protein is CAISVRSQETQYF.

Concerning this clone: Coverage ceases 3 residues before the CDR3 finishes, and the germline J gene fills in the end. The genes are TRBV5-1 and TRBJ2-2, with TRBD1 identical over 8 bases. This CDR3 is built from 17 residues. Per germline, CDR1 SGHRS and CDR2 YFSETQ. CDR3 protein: CASAGQAFIAGANVLFF. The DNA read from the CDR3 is TGCGCCAGCGCGGGACAGGCTTTTATAGCTGGGGCCAACGTG.

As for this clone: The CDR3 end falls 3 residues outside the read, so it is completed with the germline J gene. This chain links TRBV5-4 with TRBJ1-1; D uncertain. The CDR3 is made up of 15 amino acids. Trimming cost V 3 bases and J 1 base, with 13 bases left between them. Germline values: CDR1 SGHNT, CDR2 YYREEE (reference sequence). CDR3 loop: CASSYRGEANTEAFF. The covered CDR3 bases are TGTGCCAGCAGCTACCGGGGAGAAGCGAACACTGAA.

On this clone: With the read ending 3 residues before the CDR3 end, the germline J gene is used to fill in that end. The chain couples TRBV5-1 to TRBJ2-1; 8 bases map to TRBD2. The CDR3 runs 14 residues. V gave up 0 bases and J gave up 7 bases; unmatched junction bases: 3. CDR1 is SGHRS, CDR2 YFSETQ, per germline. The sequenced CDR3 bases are TGCGCCAGCAGCTTGGTGGCTAGCGGGAATGAG. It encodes CASSLVASGNE. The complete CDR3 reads CASSLVASGNEQFF.

CDR3 sequence reads: CASSTDRGDSYEQYF. The DNA read from the CDR3 is TGTGCCAGCAGTACCGACAGGGGGGATTCCTACGAG. The V and J genes are TRBV12-3 or TRBV12-4 and TRBJ2-7; 9 nucleotides line up with TRBD1. The observed sequence ends 3 residues before the CDR3 terminus, with the missing tail filled in from the germline J gene. V was clipped by 5 bases and J by 1 base; unmatched bases: 6. The CDR3 sequence is 15 residues long.

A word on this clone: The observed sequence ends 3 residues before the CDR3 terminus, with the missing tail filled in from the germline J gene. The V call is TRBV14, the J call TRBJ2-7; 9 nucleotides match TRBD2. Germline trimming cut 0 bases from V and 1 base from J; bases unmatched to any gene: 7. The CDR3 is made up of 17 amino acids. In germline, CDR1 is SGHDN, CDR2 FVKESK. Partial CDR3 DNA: TGTGCCAGCAGCCAAGATTTAACTAGCGGGCGGTCCTACGAG. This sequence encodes CASSQDLTSGRSYE. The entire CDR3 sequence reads CASSQDLTSGRSYEQYF.

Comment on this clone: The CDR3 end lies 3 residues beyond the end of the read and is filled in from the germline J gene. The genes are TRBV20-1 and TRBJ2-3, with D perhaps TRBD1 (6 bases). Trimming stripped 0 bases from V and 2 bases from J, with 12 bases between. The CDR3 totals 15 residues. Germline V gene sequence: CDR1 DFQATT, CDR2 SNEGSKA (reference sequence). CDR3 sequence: CSARDRTGFTDTQYF. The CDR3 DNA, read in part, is TGCAGTGCTAGAGATCGAACAGGGTTCACAGATACG.

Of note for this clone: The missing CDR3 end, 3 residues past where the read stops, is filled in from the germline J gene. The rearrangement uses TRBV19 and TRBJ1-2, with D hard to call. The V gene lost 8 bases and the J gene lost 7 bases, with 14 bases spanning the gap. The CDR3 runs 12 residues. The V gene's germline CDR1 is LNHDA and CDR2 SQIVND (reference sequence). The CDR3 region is CASSESTSGYTF. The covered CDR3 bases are TGTGCCAGTTCTGAGTCGACTAGTGGC.

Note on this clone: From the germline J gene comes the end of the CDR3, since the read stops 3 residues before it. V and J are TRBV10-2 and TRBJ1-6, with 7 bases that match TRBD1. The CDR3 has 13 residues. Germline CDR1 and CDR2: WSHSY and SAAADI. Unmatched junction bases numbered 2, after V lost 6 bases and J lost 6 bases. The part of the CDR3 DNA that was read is TGCGCCAGCAGCGGGACAGTTAATTCACCC. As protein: CASSGTVNSP. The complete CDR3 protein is CASSGTVNSPLHF.

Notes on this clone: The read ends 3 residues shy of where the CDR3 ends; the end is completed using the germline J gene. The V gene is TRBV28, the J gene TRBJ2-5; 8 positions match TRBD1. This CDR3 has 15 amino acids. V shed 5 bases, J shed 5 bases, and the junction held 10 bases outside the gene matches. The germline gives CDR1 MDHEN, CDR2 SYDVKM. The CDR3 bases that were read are TGTGCCAGCAGTCCGACAGGGGCCGGGATGGAGACC. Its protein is CASSPTGAGMET. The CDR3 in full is CASSPTGAGMETQYF.

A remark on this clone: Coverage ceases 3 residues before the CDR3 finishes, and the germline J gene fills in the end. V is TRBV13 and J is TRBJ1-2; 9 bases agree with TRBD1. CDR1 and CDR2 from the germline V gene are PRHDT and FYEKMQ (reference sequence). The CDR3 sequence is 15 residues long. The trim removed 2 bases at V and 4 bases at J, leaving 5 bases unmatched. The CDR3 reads CASSLWGQGGYGYTF. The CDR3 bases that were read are TGTGCCAGCAGCTTATGGGGACAGGGAGGCTATGGC.

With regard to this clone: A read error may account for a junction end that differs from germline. The sequenced CDR3 bases are TGTGCTAGCAGCTTAGGGACTGACTCCTACGAG. Residues: CASSLGTDSYE. The entire CDR3 sequence reads CASSLGTDSYEQYF. The rearrangement links TRBV7-7 to TRBJ2-7, with a tentative D call TRBD2 (6 bases). The read ends 3 residues before the CDR3 terminus; that terminus is restored from the germline J gene. CDR3 length equals 14 residues. Germline V lookup: CDR1 SSHAT, CDR2 FNYEAQ (reference sequence). The whole variable domain, remainder taken from reference TRBV7-7 and TRBJ2-7, is GAGVSQSPRYKVTKRGQDVTLRCDPISSHATLYWYQQALGQGPEFLTYFNYEAQPDKSGLPSDRFSAERPEGSISTLTIQRTEQRDSAMYRCASSLGTDSYEQYFGPGTRLTVT.